These 20 T cell receptor beta chains came from one sample sequenced in a study of blood T cells in healthy people across ages. Together with a sample-barcoded 5' primer, a J-beta primer mix was included in a second PCR lasting about 6 to 11 cycles. TCRdb re-derived calls from the 5' RACE reads in MiXCR, one entry per CDR3 protein. Of roughly 1,500,000 distinct CDR3 sequences in the sample, 42% were seen once. Sequences were obtained from blood. These receptors came from a woman aged 18 to 35 in good health.

The rearrangement uses TRBV15 and TRBJ2-7, with 10 nucleotides matching TRBD2. Trimming cost V 0 bases and J 4 bases; bases outside gene matches: 6. The CDR3 extends over 16 amino acids. CDR1 is LNHNV, CDR2 YYDKDF, per germline (reference sequence). CDR3 nucleotide sequence: TGTGCCACCAGCAGAGATGCAGCGGGAGGGTTTTACGAGCAGTACTTC. It specifies CATSRDAAGGFYEQYF.

The rearrangement joins TRBV5-6 to TRBJ1-6; 8 bases map to TRBD1. The V segment lost 3 bases and the J segment 0 bases; nucleotides outside the gene matches: 8. This CDR3 spans 18 amino acids. CDR1 and CDR2 (germline): SGHDT, YYEEEE. Written as DNA, the CDR3 is TGTGCCAGCAGCTCTCCTTGGGACAGGAGCTCCTATAATTCACCCCTCCACTTT. Protein product: CASSSPWDRSSYNSPLHF.

CDR3 nucleotide sequence: TGCAGTGCTCATAGACAGTCCTATGGCTACACCTTC. Protein sequence: CSAHRQSYGYTF. The chain couples TRBV20-1 to TRBJ1-2, with TRBD1 as a possible D gene (5 bases). V dropped 5 bases and J dropped 4 bases, with 11 bases sitting between them. Germline assignment: CDR1 DFQATT and CDR2 SNEGSKA (reference sequence). This CDR3 is built from 12 residues.

The CDR3 DNA reads TGCGCCAGCAGTGAGTCCAAGATATTGACAGGGGCCGGCGAGCAGTACTTC. Protein sequence: CASSESKILTGAGEQYF. This chain connects TRBV10-1 to TRBJ2-5; 8 bases are shared with TRBD1. The DNA end favors TRBJ2-7, so the J call may be wrong. Per the germline V gene, CDR1 is WNHNN and CDR2 is SYGVQD (reference sequence). The CDR3 consists of 17 residues.

The chain joins TRBV9 to TRBJ2-6, with 9 positions matching TRBD1. V was clipped by 9 bases and J by 1 base; unmatched bases: 5. Germline V lookup: CDR1 SGDLS, CDR2 YYNGEE. The CDR3 covers 15 residues. The CDR3, as DNA: TGTGCCACCGGACAGGGGTCGTCTGGGGCCAACGTCCTGACTTTC. It codes for CATGQGSSGANVLTF.

J is TRBJ2-4 and V is TRBV20-1; TRBD1 might be the D (7 bases). The tail of the sequence fits TRBJ2-7 better, so the J call may be wrong. This CDR3 is 13 amino acids long. The germline gives CDR1 DFQATT, CDR2 SNEGSKA (reference sequence). The CDR3 sequence is CSGRDSLIHEQYF. CDR3 DNA: TGCAGTGGGCGGGACAGCCTAATCCACGAGCAGTACTTC.

This clonotype showed up just a few times. The rearrangement uses TRBV20-1 and TRBJ1-6, with 7 bases fitting TRBD1. With V trimmed by 2 bases and J by 8 bases, 0 bases remained unmatched. CDR3 size: 12 residues. Germline CDR1 is DFQATT and CDR2 is SNEGSKA (reference sequence). In DNA, the CDR3 is TGCAGTGCTAGACAGGGGGATTCACCCCTCCACTTT. Its protein is CSARQGDSPLHF.

This clonotype was recorded a few times. The gene calls are TRBV11-2 and TRBJ2-3, with D possibly matching TRBD2 (6 bases). The CDR3 length is 17 residues. The ends were cut back, 4 bases at V and 4 bases at J, with 21 bases in the middle. The germline gives CDR1 SGHAT, CDR2 FQNNGV. The CDR3 sequence is CASSYAGLAAPADTQYF. The CDR3 DNA reads as TGTGCCAGCAGCTACGCGGGACTCGCGGCCCCAGCAGATACGCAGTATTTT.

The chain is built from TRBV30 and TRBJ1-6; TRBD1 matches at 8 bases. Germline CDR1 and CDR2: GTSNPN and SVGIG (reference sequence). The CDR3 is 12 residues long. J gave up 9 bases and V 5 bases, and 3 bases lay outside the gene matches. The CDR3 is CAWGQGVSPLHF. The DNA of the CDR3 is TGTGCCTGGGGACAGGGAGTTTCACCCCTCCACTTT.

V usage is TRBV12-3 or TRBV12-4 and J usage is TRBJ1-5, with D hard to call. The CDR3 runs to 15 residues. The V and J ends lost 3 bases and 1 base respectively, with 10 bases between them. The CDR3 spells CASSFSGVSNQPQHF. The CDR3 region has the DNA TGTGCCAGCAGTTTTAGCGGGGTCAGCAATCAGCCCCAGCATTTT.

The chain uses TRBV20-1 and TRBJ2-1; D may be TRBD2 (6 bases). Trimming shortened V by 5 bases and J by 5 bases, and 13 bases separated the two germline ends. Germline CDR1 and CDR2: DFQATT and SNEGSKA (reference sequence). The CDR3 has 13 residues. The CDR3 reads CSARSGLDNEQFF. CDR3 in DNA: TGCAGTGCTCGTAGCGGTTTGGACAATGAGCAGTTCTTC.

This clonotype was counted a few times. The CDR3 bases are TGTGCCACCAGCAGAGATCCGGGGTGGAACTATGGCTACACCTTC. Translated: CATSRDPGWNYGYTF. The chain links TRBV15 to TRBJ1-2; D is undetermined. V was pared by 0 bases and J by 2 bases, with 10 bases between. This CDR3 has 15 amino acids. CDR1 is LNHNV, CDR2 YYDKDF, per germline (reference sequence).

This clonotype was observed at least ten times. The J gene is TRBJ2-7, the V gene TRBV6-2 or TRBV6-3; D may be TRBD2 (6 bases). The CDR3 covers 11 residues. The germline gives CDR1 MNHEY, CDR2 SVGEGT. The V end was cut by 6 bases, the J end by 7 bases, with 10 bases between. CDR3 sequence: CASRDYNEQYF. CDR3 coding DNA: TGTGCCAGCAGGGACTACAATGAGCAGTACTTC.

This chain's CDR3 is CATSSAGVEQYF. The CDR3, as DNA: TGTGCCACCAGTTCGGCGGGAGTCGAGCAGTACTTC. The genes are TRBV15 and TRBJ2-7; TRBD2 aligns across 7 bases. Germline trimming cut 6 bases from V and 6 bases from J; bases unmatched to any gene: 5. Per germline, CDR1 LNHNV and CDR2 YYDKDF (reference sequence). The CDR3 spans 12 residues.

This chain uses TRBV4-2 with TRBJ2-4, with D tentatively TRBD1 (6 bases). This CDR3 is built from 14 residues. Deletions cut 7 bases from V and 13 bases from J, with 23 bases between. The germline CDR1 and CDR2 sequences are LGHNA and YNFKEQ. In DNA form, the CDR3 reads TGTGCCAGCACAGCCCCAGGGGTTAACAATGAGCAGTACTTC. It translates to CASTAPGVNNEQYF.

The V gene is TRBV12-3 or TRBV12-4, the J gene TRBJ2-2; no reliable D call. The CDR3 runs 14 residues. Trimming pared 5 bases from V and 1 base from J, leaving 8 bases between. As DNA, the CDR3 is TGTGCCAGCAGTACCCGAAGGAACACCGGGGAGCTGTTTTTT. Residues: CASSTRRNTGELFF.

This clonotype has more than one count but fewer than ten. V and J are TRBV11-2 and TRBJ2-5; 8 bases are a match to TRBD2. This CDR3 has 16 amino acids. The V gene end was trimmed by 3 bases and the J gene end by 2 bases; junction bases not matched to a gene: 8. The germline V gene has CDR1 SGHAT and CDR2 FQNNGV. Written as DNA, the CDR3 is TGTGCCAGCAGCTTTACTAGCGGCGACGAACAAGAGACCCAGTACTTC. Translating gives CASSFTSGDEQETQYF.

This clonotype was counted between two and nine times. This chain joins TRBV18 and TRBJ1-2; a possible D gene is TRBD1 (6 bases). Germline V lookup: CDR1 KGHSH, CDR2 LQKENI. CDR3 length: 15 amino acids. V shed 1 base and J shed 6 bases, with 15 bases lying between them. The CDR3 DNA is TGTGCCAGCTCACCACTGTTGGGGGGCCTCGATGGCTACACCTTC. It codes for CASSPLLGGLDGYTF.

This clonotype was found a few times. This chain connects TRBV2 to TRBJ1-1; no clear D. This CDR3 comprises 13 residues. Germline V CDR1 and CDR2: SNHLY, FYNNEI. The V and J ends lost 8 bases and 2 bases respectively, with 12 bases between them. This CDR3 reads CASLITDNTEAFF. CDR3 DNA: TGTGCCAGCCTCATAACAGATAACACTGAAGCTTTCTTT.

This sequence joins TRBV10-3 and TRBJ1-1; possible D gene TRBD1, 5 bases. Germline-derived CDR1 and CDR2 are ENHRY and SYGVKD. This CDR3 is 14 amino acids long. Trimming stripped 6 bases from V and 1 base from J, with 12 bases between. The CDR3 region has the DNA TGTGCCATCAGCAAACAGGAGTCGAACACTGAAGCTTTCTTT. Translated, it gives CAISKQESNTEAFF.